This TCR beta chain derives from a study of cytomegalovirus exposure and HLA in healthy donors. Whole-study findings and limits: In a later analysis, HLA-associated TCR beta chains were more clonally expanded than equally common others. Researchers reported in a later analysis that a missense DCLRE1C variant was tied to TCR beta V- and J-gene trimming. A cluster of highly shared sequence variants was likely a sequencing artifact.

Concerning this clone: What it recognizes is unknown.

The CDR3 totals 16 residues. The J segment lost 4 bases and the V segment lost 3 bases, leaving 10 bases of the junction unmatched. Germline CDR1 is SGHAT and CDR2 is FQNNGV. The primer mix had 60 Vbeta and 13 Jbeta primers. Repertoires were generated with immunoSEQ multiplex PCR, while TCRdb's copy carries only in-frame clones and drops some. This table holds some 220,000 clones, approximately 90% found once. The V and J genes are TRBV11-2 and TRBJ1-1, with TRBD1 matching 8 bases. Sequenced sample: PBMCs. The receptor comes from a woman aged 18-35 years in good health and CMV-seronegative. CDR3 loop: CASSFPGGGLSTEAFF. CDR3 DNA sequence: TGTGCCAGCAGCTTTCCAGGGGGCGGGTTGAGCACTGAAGCTTTCTTT. Full variable domain (missing parts from reference TRBV11-2 and TRBJ1-1): EAGVAQSPRYKIIEKRQSVAFWCNPISGHATLYWYQQILGQGPKLLIQFQNNGVVDDSQLPKDRFSAERLKGVDSTLKIQPAKLEDSAVYLCASSFPGGGLSTEAFFGQGTRLTVV.